The present T cell receptor (beta chain) was sequenced within a study of blood T cell repertoires in COVID-19. CDR3 length: 14 amino acids. Germline V gene lookup returns CDR1 MNHEY and CDR2 SMNVEV (reference sequence). V shed 2 bases and J shed 6 bases, with 10 bases lying between them. Here immunoSEQ multiplex PCR was the method, and the copy in TCRdb shows in-frame clones only, minus some. The sample contains fewer than 250,000 clones, 70% to 90% of which appear only once. This clone was seen ten or more times. This TCR derives from a man aged 25-40 years with acute or convalescent COVID-19. The sequenced sample consisted of peripheral blood. The rearrangement links TRBV27 to TRBJ1-4; no reliable D call. For the CDR3, the DNA is TGTGCCAGCAGTTTAGGGCAGAGCTATGAAAAACTGTTTTTT. It codes for CASSLGQSYEKLFF.